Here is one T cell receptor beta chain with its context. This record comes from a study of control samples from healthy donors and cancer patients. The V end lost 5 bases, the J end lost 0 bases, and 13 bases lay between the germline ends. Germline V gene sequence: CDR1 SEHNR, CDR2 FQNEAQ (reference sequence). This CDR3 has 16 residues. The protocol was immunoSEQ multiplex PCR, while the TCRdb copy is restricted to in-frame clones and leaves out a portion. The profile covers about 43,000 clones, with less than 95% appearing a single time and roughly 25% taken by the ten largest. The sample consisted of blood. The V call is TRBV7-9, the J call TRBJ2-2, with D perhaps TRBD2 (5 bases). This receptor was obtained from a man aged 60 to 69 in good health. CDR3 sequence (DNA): TGTGCCAGCAGCCCCCGAGCGCGGGCGAACACCGGGGAGCTGTTTTTT. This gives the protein CASSPRARANTGELFF.